These T cell receptor beta chains were read from a single sample in a study of control samples from healthy donors and cancer patients. Produced via immunoSEQ multiplex PCR; TCRdb's table is partial and in-frame only. Its clone listing holds 150,000 to 200,000 clones. The sequencing input was blood. The source is a woman aged 30 to 39 in good health. The CDR3 runs from the conserved cysteine through the conserved F or W. The order of the fields is V gene, D gene, J gene, CDR3 protein, CDR3 DNA. A D gene is named only where the DNA matches it firmly.

TRBV6-5,TRBD2,TRBJ2-3,CASALSWRETDTQYF,TGTGCCAGCGCCTTATCGTGGCGGGAGACAGATACGCAGTATTTT
TRBV6-5,.,TRBJ1-2,CASSYSYQTGPYGYTF,TGTGCCAGCAGTTACTCCTACCAAACAGGGCCCTATGGCTACACCTTC
TRBV27,.,TRBJ2-2,CASSKGGITGELFF,TGTGCCAGCAGCAAGGGGGGCATCACCGGGGAGCTGTTTTTT
TRBV7-9,.,TRBJ1-2,CASSPASRYGYTF,TGTGCCAGCAGCCCAGCCTCACGGTATGGCTACACCTTC
TRBV18,.,TRBJ2-1,CASSPRVGTYNEQFF,TGTGCCAGCTCACCACGAGTAGGGACCTACAATGAGCAGTTCTTC
TRBV10-2,.,TRBJ2-3,CASSTGGLSTDTQYF,TGCGCCAGCAGCACCGGGGGCCTGAGCACAGATACGCAGTATTTT
TRBV4-2,.,TRBJ1-1,CASSQGGREETEAFF,TGTGCCAGCAGCCAAGGCGGCAGGGAGGAGACTGAAGCTTTCTTT
TRBV14,.,TRBJ2-7,CASSQDVVDYEQYF,TGTGCCAGCAGCCAAGATGTAGTAGATTACGAGCAGTACTTC
TRBV11-3,.,TRBJ2-2,CASSLEGAPTRGTGELFF,TGTGCCAGCAGCTTAGAAGGGGCACCGACAAGGGGCACCGGGGAGCTGTTTTTT
TRBV4-1,.,TRBJ1-2,CASSQVGIYGYTF,TGCGCCAGCAGCCAAGTGGGGATCTATGGCTACACCTTC
TRBV6-5,.,TRBJ2-1,CASSNRDSYNEQFF,TGTGCCAGCAGCAACCGGGACTCTTACAATGAGCAGTTCTTC
TRBV5-5,.,TRBJ1-5,CASSLDLRTSLGNQPQHF,TGTGCCAGCAGCTTGGATCTCAGGACCAGCCTTGGGAATCAGCCCCAGCATTTT
TRBV4-2,.,TRBJ1-2,CASSQDLGRGNYGYTF,TGTGCCAGCAGCCAAGATCTCGGCAGGGGCAACTATGGCTACACCTTC
TRBV29-1,.,TRBJ2-3,CSVERVSDTQYF,TGCAGCGTTGAAAGAGTTTCAGATACGCAGTATTTT
TRBV2,.,TRBJ1-1,CASGQNTEAFF,TGTGCCAGCGGGCAGAACACTGAAGCTTTCTTT
TRBV11-2,TRBD1,TRBJ2-7,CASSHTGEGAYEQYF,TGTGCCAGCAGCCATACAGGGGAAGGCGCGTACGAGCAGTACTTC